This entry describes one TCR beta chain. Its antigen is undetermined. The data were taken from a study of persistence of HIV-infected CD4 T cells. Overall study: A median of about eight years of suppressive ART preceded sampling. Study-wide findings and caveats: Antigen-responding cells were enriched for degenerate expanded CDR3beta sequences.

Stimulation used around 10 ug/mL lysate from CMV-infected fibroblasts. Sorted nonresponding memory CD4+ T cells were CD40L-negative, CD69-negative, CD45RO-high. In germline, CDR1 is MNHEY, CDR2 SVGAGI. V was trimmed by 7 bases and J by 4 bases, leaving 16 bases between them. The CDR3 has 15 amino acids. This was the immunoSEQ version 4 assay in survey mode. Sequencing used immunoSEQ multiplex PCR; TCRdb keeps in-frame clones, though not all of them. Found here are 25,000 to 35,000 clones, approximately 80% of them singletons; the top ten hold around 0.94%. This TCR came from an adult man with HIV who was CMV-seropositive. The chain carries TRBV6-5 and TRBJ2-2, with a weak D call TRBD2 (6 bases). Sequences were derived from CD4+ T cells sorted from PBMCs after roughly 18-hour stimulation, sampled from a patient who received antiretroviral therapy. In DNA, the CDR3 is TGTGCCAGCAAAAGGCTTCGGGAGAGCACCGGGGAGCTGTTTTTT. Translation gives CASKRLRESTGELFF.